These 10 T cell receptor beta chains originate from one sample sequenced in a study of response to subunit inactivated influenza vaccine. MiXCR was run by TCRdb on the RT-PCR reads, yielding one entry per CDR3 protein. Among 500,000 to 600,000 distinct CDR3 sequences listed, 10% to 15% were seen once. The sample was PBMCs from blood, taken 35 to 45 days after vaccination. The receptors shown here come from a man aged 50 to 60 who received an inactivated influenza vaccine.

V is TRBV9 and J is TRBJ2-3, with D hard to call. Germline V CDR1 and CDR2: SGDLS, YYNGEE. V lost 0 bases and J 3 bases, leaving 14 bases between the germline ends. CDR3 length: 16 residues. The CDR3 is CASSVGIAQRTDTQYF. CDR3 in DNA: TGTGCCAGCAGCGTAGGCATAGCTCAAAGGACAGATACGCAGTATTTT.

This clonotype was picked up a small number of times. The genes are TRBV7-9 and TRBJ1-5, with unresolved D. With 5 bases removed from V and 3 bases from J, the gap between germline ends came to 14 bases. This CDR3 is 15 amino acids long. Germline CDR1 is SEHNR and CDR2 is FQNEAQ (reference sequence). CDR3 amino acids: CASSATDGVNQPQHF. The DNA of the CDR3 is TGTGCCAGCAGCGCCACGGACGGAGTCAATCAGCCCCAGCATTTT.

This chain links TRBV5-6 with TRBJ2-2; TRBD2 matches at 11 bases. Looked up from germline, CDR1 is SGHDT and CDR2 is YYEEEE. V was clipped by 5 bases and J by 5 bases; unmatched bases: 8. This CDR3 spans 16 amino acids. The CDR3 protein is CASSLRLAGRTGELFF. DNA for the CDR3: TGTGCCAGCAGTTTGAGACTAGCGGGGCGGACCGGGGAGCTGTTTTTT.

The chain combines TRBV27 with TRBJ2-1; 7 bases are shared with TRBD2. Germline CDR1 and CDR2: MNHEY and SMNVEV (reference sequence). Losses at the gene ends were 0 bases for V and 2 bases for J; bases not matched to a gene: 13. The CDR3 has 19 residues. The chain's CDR3 is CASSLSVVGRRGTYNEQFF. In DNA, the CDR3 is TGTGCCAGCAGTTTATCAGTTGTCGGTCGGCGGGGGACCTACAATGAGCAGTTCTTC.

The gene calls are TRBV5-5 and TRBJ2-7; a weak D match, TRBD1 (5 bases). CDR1 and CDR2 (germline): SGHKS, YYEKEE (reference sequence). V was cut by 4 bases and J by 1 base, with 12 bases left in between. The CDR3 has 14 amino acids. The CDR3 region has the DNA TGTGCCAGCAGCAAGCAGACAGCGTCCTACGAGCAGTACTTC. Translation gives CASSKQTASYEQYF.

The V gene is TRBV4-1, the J gene TRBJ1-5; possible D gene TRBD1, 6 bases. The CDR3 is 15 amino acids. Germline V gene data show CDR1 as MGHRA and CDR2 as YSYEKL. With 2 bases removed from V and 4 bases from J, the gap between germline ends came to 12 bases. CDR3 nucleotide sequence: TGCGCCAGCAGCCAATCGGCAGGGGTAAATCAGCCCCAGCATTTT. It specifies CASSQSAGVNQPQHF.

The rearrangement joins TRBV12-3 or TRBV12-4 to TRBJ2-7; maybe TRBD2 (6 bases). The CDR3 runs to 13 residues. V dropped 8 bases and J dropped 2 bases, with 13 bases sitting between them. The CDR3 here is CASGLASPYEQYF. The DNA for the CDR3 is TGTGCCAGCGGTCTAGCGAGCCCCTACGAGCAGTACTTC.

This clonotype has only a few counts. V is TRBV7-2 and J is TRBJ2-7; D may be TRBD2 (6 bases). The CDR3 contains 16 residues. CDR1 and CDR2 from the germline V gene are SGHTA and FQGNSA. V was clipped by 4 bases and J by 4 bases, with 20 bases between them. DNA of the CDR3: TGTGCCAGCAGCTCCATGACTAGGTGGGATATTTACGAGCAGTACTTC. Residues: CASSSMTRWDIYEQYF.

The gene calls are TRBV6-1 and TRBJ1-6; the D gene is possibly TRBD1 (6 bases). Looked up from germline, CDR1 is MNHNS and CDR2 is SASEGT. This CDR3 is 15 amino acids long. V lost 4 bases, J lost 10 bases, and 17 bases lay in between. The CDR3 loop reads CASSGGASIGSPLHF. CDR3 nucleotides: TGTGCCAGCAGTGGGGGGGCCAGTATTGGATCACCCCTCCACTTT.

The chain links TRBV20-1 to TRBJ2-1; 8 bases align to TRBD1. This CDR3 contains 12 residues. Per germline, CDR1 DFQATT and CDR2 SNEGSKA (reference sequence). V lost 3 bases, J lost 8 bases, and 3 bases stayed unmatched. CDR3 loop: CSARPGGYEQFF. The CDR3 DNA sequence: TGCAGTGCTAGGCCAGGGGGCTATGAGCAGTTCTTC.